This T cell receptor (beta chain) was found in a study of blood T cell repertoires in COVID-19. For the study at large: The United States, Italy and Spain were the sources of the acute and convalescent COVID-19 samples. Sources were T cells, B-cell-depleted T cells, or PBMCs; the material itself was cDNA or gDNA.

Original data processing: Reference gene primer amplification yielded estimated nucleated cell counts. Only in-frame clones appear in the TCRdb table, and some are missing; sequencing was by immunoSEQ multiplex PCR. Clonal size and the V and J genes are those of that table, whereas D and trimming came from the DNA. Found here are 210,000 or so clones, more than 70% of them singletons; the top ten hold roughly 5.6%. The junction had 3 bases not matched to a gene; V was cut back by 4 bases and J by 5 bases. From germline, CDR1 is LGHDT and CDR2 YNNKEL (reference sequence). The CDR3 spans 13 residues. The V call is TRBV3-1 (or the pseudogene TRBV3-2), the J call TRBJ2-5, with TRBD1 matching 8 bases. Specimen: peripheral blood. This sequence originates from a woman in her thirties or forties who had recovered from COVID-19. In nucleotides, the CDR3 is TGTGCCAGCAGCCCAACAGGGGGTGAGACCCAGTACTTC. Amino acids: CASSPTGGETQYF.